This T cell receptor (beta chain) was identified in a study of blood T cell repertoires in COVID-19. Study at large: T cells, B-cell-depleted T cells, or PBMCs provided the cDNA or gDNA that served as material.

V lost 1 base, J lost 2 bases, and 8 bases lay in between. Germline loops: CDR1 MGHRA, CDR2 YSYEKL. There are 14 residues in the CDR3. Per the original methods: Amplifying reference gene primers gave estimates of nucleated cell counts. Produced via immunoSEQ multiplex PCR; TCRdb's table is partial and in-frame only. V and J calls and clone size are copied from that table; D and trimming were computed from the DNA. The top ten clones hold roughly 2.7% of a sample with some 150,000 clones, 70% to 90% of them seen once. V is TRBV4-1 and J is TRBJ1-1, with D possibly matching TRBD1 (5 bases). The TCR sequence derives from a human donor with acute or convalescent COVID-19. The donor label of this sample is uncertain. Input material: peripheral blood. In DNA, the CDR3 is TGCGCCAGCAGCCAAGGGGGCTATAACACTGAAGCTTTCTTT. It specifies CASSQGGYNTEAFF.